This T cell receptor beta chain was recovered during a study of shared clonotypes between healthy human individuals. The test was conducted at deep level. The table came from immunoSEQ multiplex PCR; TCRdb's copy has only in-frame clones and leaves some out. The sample lists roughly 2.2 million clones, roughly 90% occurring once. V lost 4 bases to trimming and J lost 2 bases; unmatched junction nucleotides: 6. Germline V gives CDR1 MNHNS, CDR2 SASEGT. The CDR3 contains 16 residues. The chain joins TRBV6-1 to TRBJ1-5; 9 bases map to TRBD1. Sequenced sample: naive CD4+ T cells from PBMCs. Subset defined: CD45RA+ positively selected. The TCR originated in a man younger than 35 in good health. Some clones in this sample may be carry-over from other donors' samples. Written as DNA, the CDR3 is TGTGCCAGCAGTGTTCACAGGGGGCGAGGCAATCAGCCCCAGCATTTT. Translating gives CASSVHRGRGNQPQHF.